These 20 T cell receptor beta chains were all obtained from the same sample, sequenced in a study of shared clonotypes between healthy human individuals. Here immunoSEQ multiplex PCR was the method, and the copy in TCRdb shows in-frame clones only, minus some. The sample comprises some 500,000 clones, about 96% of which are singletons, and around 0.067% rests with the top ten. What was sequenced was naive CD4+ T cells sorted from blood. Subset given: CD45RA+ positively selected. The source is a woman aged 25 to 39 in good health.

The CDR3, as DNA: TGTGCCAGCAGCTCGCTTACAGGGCGCGCTGAAGCTTTCTTT. This sequence encodes CASSSLTGRAEAFF. The chain joins TRBV5-6 to TRBJ1-1; possible D gene TRBD1, 6 bases. The ends were cut back, 3 bases at V and 6 bases at J, with 15 bases in the middle. Germline loops: CDR1 SGHDT, CDR2 YYEEEE. The CDR3 contains 14 residues.

The CDR3 DNA sequence: TGTGCCAGCAGCTCCCCGGGACAGGGTGACTACGAGCAGTACTTC. This encodes CASSSPGQGDYEQYF. V and J are TRBV28 and TRBJ2-7; TRBD1 aligns across 9 bases. This CDR3 has 15 amino acids. Germline CDR1 is MDHEN and CDR2 is SYDVKM. V lost 6 bases to trimming and J lost 3 bases; unmatched junction nucleotides: 9.

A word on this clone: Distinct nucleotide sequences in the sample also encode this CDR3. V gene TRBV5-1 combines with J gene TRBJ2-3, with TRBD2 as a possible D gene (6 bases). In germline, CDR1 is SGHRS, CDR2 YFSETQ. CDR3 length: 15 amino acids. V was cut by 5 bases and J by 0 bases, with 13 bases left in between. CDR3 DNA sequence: TGCGCCAGCAGTCGGGACTCCCCTAGCACAGATACGCAGTATTTT. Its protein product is CASSRDSPSTDTQYF.

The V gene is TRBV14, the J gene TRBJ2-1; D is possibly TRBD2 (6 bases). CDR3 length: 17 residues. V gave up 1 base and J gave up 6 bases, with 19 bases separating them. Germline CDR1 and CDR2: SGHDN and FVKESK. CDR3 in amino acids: CASSQGGLTDSGNEQFF. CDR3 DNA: TGTGCCAGCAGCCAAGGAGGACTAACAGACTCGGGCAATGAGCAGTTCTTC.

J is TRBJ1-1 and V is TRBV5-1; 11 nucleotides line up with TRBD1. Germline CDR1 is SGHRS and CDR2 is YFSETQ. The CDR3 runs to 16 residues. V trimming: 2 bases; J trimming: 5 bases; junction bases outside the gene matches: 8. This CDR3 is CASSLPGQGESTEAFF. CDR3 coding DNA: TGCGCCAGCAGCTTACCGGGACAGGGGGAGTCGACTGAAGCTTTCTTT.

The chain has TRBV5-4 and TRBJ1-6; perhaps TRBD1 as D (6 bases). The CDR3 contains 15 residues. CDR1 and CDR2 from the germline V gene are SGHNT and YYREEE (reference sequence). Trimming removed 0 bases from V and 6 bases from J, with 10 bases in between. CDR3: CASSLDQGSNSPLHF. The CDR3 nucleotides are TGTGCCAGCAGCTTGGATCAGGGGAGTAATTCACCCCTCCACTTT.

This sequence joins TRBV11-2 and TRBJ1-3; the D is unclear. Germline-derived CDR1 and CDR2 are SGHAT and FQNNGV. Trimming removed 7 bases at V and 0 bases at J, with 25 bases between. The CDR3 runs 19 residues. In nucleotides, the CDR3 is TGTGCCAGCACCAACCTCAAAACGGGTACTCTGAACTCTGGAAACACCATATATTTT. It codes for CASTNLKTGTLNSGNTIYF.

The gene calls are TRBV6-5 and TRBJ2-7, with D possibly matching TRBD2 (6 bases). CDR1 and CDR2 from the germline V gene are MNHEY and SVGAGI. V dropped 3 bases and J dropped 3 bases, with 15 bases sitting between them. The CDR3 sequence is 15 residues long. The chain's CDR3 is CASSYRDLPNYEQYF. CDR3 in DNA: TGTGCCAGCAGTTATCGGGACTTGCCAAACTACGAGCAGTACTTC.

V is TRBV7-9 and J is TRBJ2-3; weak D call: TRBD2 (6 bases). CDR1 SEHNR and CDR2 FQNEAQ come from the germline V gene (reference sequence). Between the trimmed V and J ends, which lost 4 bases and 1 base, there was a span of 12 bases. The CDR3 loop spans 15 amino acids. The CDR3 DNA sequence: TGTGCCAGCAGCTCGCCCCCGGGGGGCACAGATACGCAGTATTTT. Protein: CASSSPPGGTDTQYF.

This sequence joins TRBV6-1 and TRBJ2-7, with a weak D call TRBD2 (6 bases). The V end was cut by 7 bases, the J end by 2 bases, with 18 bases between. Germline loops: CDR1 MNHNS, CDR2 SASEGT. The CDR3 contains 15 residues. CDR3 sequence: CASTMLSGSTYEQYF. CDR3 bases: TGTGCCAGCACCATGTTGAGCGGGTCAACCTACGAGCAGTACTTC.

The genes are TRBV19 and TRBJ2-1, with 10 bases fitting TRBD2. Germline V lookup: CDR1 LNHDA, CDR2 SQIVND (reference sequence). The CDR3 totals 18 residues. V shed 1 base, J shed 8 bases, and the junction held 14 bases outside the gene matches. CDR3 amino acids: CASSIGGLASGRGDEQFF. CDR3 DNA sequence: TGTGCCAGTAGTATAGGGGGGTTGGCTAGCGGGAGAGGGGATGAGCAGTTCTTC. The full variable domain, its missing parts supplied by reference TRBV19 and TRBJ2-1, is DGGITQSPKYLFRKEGQNVTLSCEQNLNHDAMYWYRQDPGQGLRLIYYSQIVNDFQKGDIAEGYSVSREKKESFPLTVTSAQKNPTAFYLCASSIGGLASGRGDEQFFGPGTRLTVL.

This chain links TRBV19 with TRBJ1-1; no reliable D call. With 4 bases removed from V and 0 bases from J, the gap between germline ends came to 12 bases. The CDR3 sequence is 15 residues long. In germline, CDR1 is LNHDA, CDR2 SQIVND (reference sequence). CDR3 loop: CASSSLQRMNTEAFF. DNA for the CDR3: TGTGCCAGTAGTAGCCTCCAGCGGATGAACACTGAAGCTTTCTTT.

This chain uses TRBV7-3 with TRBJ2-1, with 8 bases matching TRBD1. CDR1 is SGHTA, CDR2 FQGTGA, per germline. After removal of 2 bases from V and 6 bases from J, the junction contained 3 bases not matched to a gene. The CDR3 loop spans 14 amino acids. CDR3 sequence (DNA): TGTGCCAGCAGCTTAGGACAGGGTCGCAATGAGCAGTTCTTC. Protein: CASSLGQGRNEQFF.

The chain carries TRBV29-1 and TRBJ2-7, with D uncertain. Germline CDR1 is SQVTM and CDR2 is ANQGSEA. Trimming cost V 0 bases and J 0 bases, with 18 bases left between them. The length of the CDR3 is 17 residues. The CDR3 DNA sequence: TGCAGCGTTGAAGATTATAGTAGTGGGAAGAGCTCCTACGAGCAGTACTTC. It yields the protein CSVEDYSSGKSSYEQYF.

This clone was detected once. Written as DNA, the CDR3 is TGTGCCAGCAGTGAAGTTGGGCGACCCAATAATTCACCCCTCCACTTT. Its protein is CASSEVGRPNNSPLHF. The V call is TRBV6-1, the J call TRBJ1-6, with unresolved D. CDR3 size: 16 residues. Trimming took off 1 base at V and 5 bases at J, with 12 bases between the two ends. In germline, CDR1 is MNHNS, CDR2 SASEGT.

The CDR3 loop is CASSEQSVAETQYF. The CDR3 DNA is TGTGCCAGCAGTGAGCAGAGCGTCGCAGAGACCCAGTACTTC. The rearrangement joins TRBV2 to TRBJ2-5; D gene ambiguous. V dropped 3 bases and J dropped 4 bases, with 12 bases sitting between them. This CDR3 spans 14 amino acids. Germline CDR1 reads SNHLY; CDR2 reads FYNNEI.

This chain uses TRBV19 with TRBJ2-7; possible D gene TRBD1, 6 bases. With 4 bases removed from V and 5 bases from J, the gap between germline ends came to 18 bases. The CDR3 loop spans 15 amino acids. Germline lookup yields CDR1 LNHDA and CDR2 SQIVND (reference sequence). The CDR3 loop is CASSRSGQGIDEQYF. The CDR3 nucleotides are TGTGCCAGTAGTAGGTCGGGCCAGGGGATCGACGAGCAGTACTTC.

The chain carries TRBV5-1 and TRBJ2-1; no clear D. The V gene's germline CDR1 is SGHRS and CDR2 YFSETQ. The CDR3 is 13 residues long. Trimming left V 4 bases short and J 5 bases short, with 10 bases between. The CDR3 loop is CASSPQVDNEQFF. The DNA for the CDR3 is TGCGCCAGCAGCCCCCAGGTGGACAATGAGCAGTTCTTC.

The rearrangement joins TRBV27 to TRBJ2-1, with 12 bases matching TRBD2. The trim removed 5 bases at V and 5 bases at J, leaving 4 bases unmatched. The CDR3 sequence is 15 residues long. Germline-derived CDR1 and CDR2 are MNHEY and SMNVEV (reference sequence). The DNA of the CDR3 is TGTGCCAGCAGTCAGGGACTAGCGGGTGACAATGAGCAGTTCTTC. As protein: CASSQGLAGDNEQFF.

CDR3 nucleotide sequence: TGTGCCAGCAGCCCCTATACCGGGACCACCGACAATGAGCAGTTCTTC. Encoded protein: CASSPYTGTTDNEQFF. V is TRBV6-6 and J is TRBJ2-1, with D possibly being TRBD1 or TRBD2 (5 bases each). Trimming shortened V by 6 bases and J by 5 bases, and 20 bases separated the two germline ends. The CDR3 is made up of 16 amino acids. Germline loops: CDR1 MNHNY, CDR2 SVGAGI (reference sequence).